This T cell receptor (beta chain) is drawn from a study of human T cells and chemical hapten exposure. About the research overall: In the sensitization step, 2% DPC was placed on about 2 cm by about 2 cm of upper inner arm skin. Study-wide findings and caveats: In comparison with controls, expanded TCRs gave rise to a significantly larger number of large CDR3 similarity clusters.

CDR1 and CDR2 from the germline V gene are SNHLY and FYNNEI. With 5 bases clipped from V and 7 bases from J, the junction kept 9 bases outside the gene matches. CDR3 size: 17 residues. This sample's time point: pre-sensitization, week 0. As to treatment: therapeutic diphenylcyclopropenone sensitization with weekly scalp DPC. TCRdb redid the calling of the RACE reads with MiXCR, one entry per CDR3 protein. The sample contains some 300,000 distinct CDR3 sequences, approximately 5.8% of which appear only once. This clonotype was seen a few times. Its target is unknown. The sequencing here drew on whole blood, taken in connection with sensitization to the hapten diphenylcyclopropenone (DPC). This rearrangement joins TRBV2 to TRBJ2-2; 14 bases line up with TRBD2. The TCR was taken from a young woman with alopecia areata. Some clones in this sample may be carry-over from other donors' samples. CDR3 protein: CASSTGLAGAPGGELFF. The CDR3, as DNA: TGTGCCAGCAGTACGGGACTAGCGGGGGCACCCGGCGGGGAGCTGTTTTTT.